The 13 T cell receptor beta chains listed next were all sequenced from one sample in a study of T cell responses to AZD1222 COVID-19 vaccine. Only in-frame clones appear in the TCRdb table, and some are missing; sequencing was by immunoSEQ multiplex PCR. Altogether under 200,000 clones are present, around nine tenths being singletons, with the ten largest covering roughly a quarter. Source: peripheral blood, taken 28 days after the second AZD1222 dose. Source of these receptors: an adult who received the AZD1222 COVID-19 vaccine.

V and J are TRBV11-2 and TRBJ2-5, with TRBD1 identical over 12 bases. Trimming at V came to 5 bases and at J to 9 bases, leaving 13 bases not matched to a gene. This CDR3 region has 16 residues. The germline gives CDR1 SGHAT, CDR2 FQNNGV. The CDR3 reads CASSPGTGGVRGAQYF. Here the CDR3 DNA reads TGTGCCAGCAGCCCCGGGACAGGGGGCGTTCGAGGGGCCCAGTACTTC.

This chain connects TRBV6-1 to TRBJ1-6; the D is unclear. Germline V lookup: CDR1 MNHNS, CDR2 SASEGT. V gave up 3 bases and J gave up 0 bases, with 9 bases separating them. The CDR3 is 16 amino acids. CDR3 in DNA: TGTGCCAGCAGTGAGACCCTGAGCTCCTATAATTCACCCCTCCACTTT. Residues: CASSETLSSYNSPLHF.

The V and J genes are TRBV5-6 and TRBJ2-5; 15 bases fit TRBD2. Germline CDR1 and CDR2: SGHDT and YYEEEE. J gave up 5 bases and V 2 bases, and 7 bases lay outside the gene matches. This CDR3 contains 17 residues. The CDR3 DNA reads TGTGCCAGCAGCTTCGGACTAGCGGGAGGGAAAGGGGAGACCCAGTACTTC. Its protein product is CASSFGLAGGKGETQYF.

Written as DNA, the CDR3 is TGCGCCAGCAGCTTGGCACCCACAGATACGCAGTATTTT. Translating gives CASSLAPTDTQYF. The V and J genes are TRBV5-1 and TRBJ2-3; D is ambiguous. This CDR3 spans 13 amino acids. CDR1 SGHRS and CDR2 YFSETQ come from the germline V gene. The ends were cut back, 0 bases at V and 2 bases at J, with 4 bases in the middle.

V is TRBV9 and J is TRBJ2-1; TRBD2 might be the D (6 bases). The CDR3 totals 18 residues. Germline V gives CDR1 SGDLS, CDR2 YYNGEE. Trimming shortened V by 4 bases and J by 9 bases, and 29 bases separated the two germline ends. The CDR3 reads CASSPSVLTSPSGAEQFF. The CDR3 DNA is TGTGCCAGCAGCCCATCGGTCTTGACTAGTCCTAGTGGTGCTGAGCAGTTCTTC.

The V and J genes are TRBV2 and TRBJ2-7; D could derive from TRBD1 or TRBD2 (6 bases each). The germline CDR1 and CDR2 sequences are SNHLY and FYNNEI. Deletions cut 7 bases from V and 4 bases from J, with 14 bases between. The CDR3 totals 13 residues. This CDR3 reads CASMEGTGYEQYF. The CDR3, as DNA: TGTGCCAGCATGGAGGGAACAGGGTACGAGCAGTACTTC.

This rearrangement joins TRBV19 to TRBJ2-7; weak D call: TRBD1 (6 bases). This CDR3 is built from 13 residues. V lost 5 bases and J 0 bases, leaving 8 bases between the germline ends. The germline gives CDR1 LNHDA, CDR2 SQIVND (reference sequence). The CDR3 DNA sequence: TGTGCCAGTAGTTCGGACAGCTCCTACGAGCAGTACTTC. It codes for CASSSDSSYEQYF.

The genes are TRBV11-3 and TRBJ2-5, with 12 nucleotides matching TRBD2. CDR3 length equals 17 residues. Losses at the gene ends were 5 bases for V and 5 bases for J; bases not matched to a gene: 12. Germline V CDR1 and CDR2: SGHNT, YENEEA. CDR3 in amino acids: CASSVRTSGTKGETQYF. In DNA form, the CDR3 reads TGTGCCAGCAGCGTCCGGACTAGCGGGACTAAGGGGGAGACCCAGTACTTC.

The rearrangement uses TRBV29-1 and TRBJ2-1, with D perhaps TRBD2 (6 bases). Germline V gene data show CDR1 as SQVTM and CDR2 as ANQGSEA. CDR3 length: 12 amino acids. Trimming stripped 7 bases from V and 8 bases from J, with 15 bases between. The DNA of the CDR3 is TGCAGCGCCCGGGACTCCAGCGATGAGCAGTTCTTC. This gives the protein CSARDSSDEQFF.

The V gene is TRBV3-1 (or the pseudogene TRBV3-2), the J gene TRBJ2-1, with a weak D call TRBD2 (5 bases). V was cut by 1 base and J by 3 bases, with 10 bases left in between. In germline, CDR1 is LGHDT, CDR2 YNNKEL (reference sequence). The CDR3 runs 15 residues. In DNA, the CDR3 is TGTGCCAGCAGCCAAGGGGTGGGAGACTACAATGAGCAGTTCTTC. This encodes CASSQGVGDYNEQFF.

This chain links TRBV30 with TRBJ1-4, with 7 bases identical to TRBD1. The J segment lost 8 bases and the V segment lost 5 bases, leaving 17 bases of the junction unmatched. Germline CDR1 GTSNPN, CDR2 SVGIG (reference sequence). CDR3 size: 16 residues. This CDR3 is CAWGKEGLRGNEKLFF. The DNA for the CDR3 is TGTGCCTGGGGGAAGGAGGGACTCAGGGGGAACGAAAAACTGTTTTTT.

J is TRBJ1-5 and V is TRBV7-2; 7 nucleotides agree with TRBD1. V dropped 3 bases and J dropped 3; count of bases not matched to a gene: 2. The germline V gene encodes CDR1 SGHTA and CDR2 FQGNSA. The CDR3 length is 14 residues. In DNA form, the CDR3 reads TGTGCCAGCAGCTTTCAGGGGGACAATCAGCCCCAGCATTTT. Protein: CASSFQGDNQPQHF.

The V call is TRBV7-2, the J call TRBJ2-1, with 8 bases aligning to TRBD1. The V segment lost 5 bases and the J segment 7 bases; nucleotides outside the gene matches: 7. CDR3 length equals 14 residues. From germline, CDR1 is SGHTA and CDR2 FQGNSA. The CDR3 nucleotides read TGTGCCAGCAGCCCGGACAGGGTTTGGAATGAGCAGTTCTTC. This translates into CASSPDRVWNEQFF. Based on the CDR3 plus reference TRBV7-2 and TRBJ2-1, the full variable domain is GAGVSQSPSNKVTEKGKDVELRCDPISGHTALYWYRQSLGQGLEFLIYFQGNSAPDKSGLPSDRFSAERTGGSVSTLTIQRTQQEDSAVYLCASSPDRVWNEQFFGPGTRLTVL.